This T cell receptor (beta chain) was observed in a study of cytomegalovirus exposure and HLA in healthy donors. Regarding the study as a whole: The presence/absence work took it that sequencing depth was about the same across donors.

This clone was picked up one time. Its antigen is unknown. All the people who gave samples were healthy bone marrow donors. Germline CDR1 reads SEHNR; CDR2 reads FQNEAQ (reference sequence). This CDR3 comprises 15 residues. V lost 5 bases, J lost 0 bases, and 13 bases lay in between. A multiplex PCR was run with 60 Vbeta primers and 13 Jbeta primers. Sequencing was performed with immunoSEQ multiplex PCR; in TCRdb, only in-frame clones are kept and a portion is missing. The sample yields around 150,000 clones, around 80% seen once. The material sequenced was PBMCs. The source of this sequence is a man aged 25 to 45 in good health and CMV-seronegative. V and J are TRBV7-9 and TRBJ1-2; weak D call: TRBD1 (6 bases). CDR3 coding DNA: TGTGCCAGCAGCATGGGACATTTAACTAACTATGGCTACACCTTC. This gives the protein CASSMGHLTNYGYTF.